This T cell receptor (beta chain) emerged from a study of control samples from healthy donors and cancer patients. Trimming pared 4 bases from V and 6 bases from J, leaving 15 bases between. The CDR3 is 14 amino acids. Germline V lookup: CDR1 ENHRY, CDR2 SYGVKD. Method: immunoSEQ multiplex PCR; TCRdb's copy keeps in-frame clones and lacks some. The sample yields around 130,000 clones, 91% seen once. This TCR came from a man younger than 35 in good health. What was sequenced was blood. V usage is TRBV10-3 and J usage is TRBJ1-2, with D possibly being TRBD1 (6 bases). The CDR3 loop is CAISASGGGDGYTF. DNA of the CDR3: TGTGCCATCAGTGCCAGCGGGGGGGGCGATGGCTACACCTTC.